Below, 8 T cell receptor beta chains from the same sample are listed, as sequenced in a study of cytomegalovirus exposure and HLA in healthy donors. PCR amplification relied on 60 Vbeta primers (plus 13 Jbeta primers). Profiling relied on immunoSEQ multiplex PCR, and the TCRdb table lists in-frame clones only, not all of them. The sample has approximately 220,000 clones, over 65% seen once. Sequencing used PBMCs. These receptors were taken from a man aged 18 to 29 in good health and CMV-seronegative.

V and J are TRBV7-9 and TRBJ1-1, with 10 bases that match TRBD1. Germline values: CDR1 SEHNR, CDR2 FQNEAQ (reference sequence). After removal of 3 bases from V and 4 bases from J, the junction contained 5 bases not matched to a gene. The CDR3 runs 15 residues. The CDR3 DNA reads as TGTGCCAGCAGCTTGGGACAGGGGCGCACCACTGAAGCTTTCTTT. It encodes CASSLGQGRTTEAFF.

The V gene is TRBV7-9, the J gene TRBJ2-7; a possible D gene is TRBD2 (5 bases). Trimming stripped 1 base from V and 2 bases from J, with 12 bases between. Looked up from germline, CDR1 is SEHNR and CDR2 is FQNEAQ (reference sequence). This CDR3 is 15 amino acids long. Here the CDR3 reads CASSLGASYTYEQYF. In nucleotides, the CDR3 is TGTGCCAGCAGCTTAGGGGCTAGCTACACCTACGAGCAGTACTTC.

The V and J genes are TRBV7-8 and TRBJ2-3; no clear D gene. The V end was cut by 3 bases, the J end by 1 base, with 8 bases between. From germline, CDR1 is SGHVS and CDR2 FQNEAQ. The CDR3 loop spans 14 amino acids. The CDR3 here is CASSFEQGTDTQYF. The CDR3 coding sequence is TGTGCCAGCAGCTTTGAGCAGGGCACAGATACGCAGTATTTT.

This clone was counted once. This chain links TRBV6-5 with TRBJ2-1; D might be TRBD2 (6 bases). Trimming cost V 2 bases and J 3 bases, with 11 bases left between them. The V gene's germline CDR1 is MNHEY and CDR2 SVGAGI. The CDR3 totals 15 residues. CDR3 bases: TGTGCCAGCAGTTACGGACTACCCATCTACAATGAGCAGTTCTTC. Protein: CASSYGLPIYNEQFF.

This chain joins TRBV6-1 and TRBJ1-2; perhaps TRBD1 as D (5 bases). Germline V CDR1 and CDR2: MNHNS, SASEGT. The CDR3 consists of 13 residues. V was cut by 5 bases and J by 3 bases, with 10 bases left in between. The chain's CDR3 is CASSFARDYGYTF. The CDR3 DNA follows: TGTGCCAGCAGTTTTGCCAGGGACTATGGCTACACCTTC.

The rearrangement joins TRBV28 to TRBJ1-4, with 7 bases matching TRBD1. The CDR3 runs to 14 residues. Trimming at V came to 8 bases and at J to 5 bases, leaving 8 bases not matched to a gene. Looked up from germline, CDR1 is MDHEN and CDR2 is SYDVKM. CDR3 in DNA: TGTGCCAGCGTTCGGGACAGAGTAAATGAAAAACTGTTTTTT. Its protein product is CASVRDRVNEKLFF.

The chain combines TRBV6-5 with TRBJ1-3; D call uncertain. Germline CDR1 and CDR2: MNHEY and SVGAGI. Trimming cost V 0 bases and J 0 bases, with 9 bases left between them. This CDR3 is built from 16 residues. DNA of the CDR3: TGTGCCAGCAGTTACTCTGGCAGCGACTCTGGAAACACCATATATTTT. Amino acids: CASSYSGSDSGNTIYF.

The chain carries TRBV4-1 and TRBJ2-1; maybe TRBD2 (6 bases). From germline, CDR1 is MGHRA and CDR2 YSYEKL. V lost 8 bases and J lost 7, with 18 bases in between. This CDR3 is 14 amino acids long. The CDR3 DNA reads TGCGCCAGCGGCCTGGGACTTTTTAGGAATGAGCAGTTCTTC. It is translated as CASGLGLFRNEQFF.